Listed here are 23 T cell receptor beta chains from one sample, sequenced in a study of blood T cell repertoires in COVID-19. Repertoires were generated with immunoSEQ multiplex PCR, while TCRdb's copy carries only in-frame clones and drops some. The repertoire holds approximately 200,000 clones, around 82% seen once, with approximately 12% in the top ten. Sequenced material: PBMCs or T cells enriched from blood (not recorded which). The source is a man aged 40-49 years who had recovered from COVID-19.

The chain is built from TRBV28 and TRBJ1-2, with 11 bases identical to TRBD1. There are 18 residues in the CDR3. V lost 5 bases, J lost 4 bases, and 15 bases stayed unmatched. Looked up from germline, CDR1 is MDHEN and CDR2 is SYDVKM. The chain's CDR3 is CASSTAGTGGPGGYGYTF. The CDR3, as DNA: TGTGCCAGCAGTACGGCCGGGACAGGGGGACCGGGTGGCTATGGCTACACCTTC.

This clone was observed once. The J gene is TRBJ1-1, the V gene TRBV5-1; unclear D gene. Germline CDR1 and CDR2: SGHRS and YFSETQ. The CDR3 is 13 residues long. Trimming removed 0 bases from V and 7 bases from J, with 10 bases in between. The CDR3 DNA sequence: TGCGCCAGCAGCTTGGTGGGCCAATTTGAAGCTTTCTTT. As protein: CASSLVGQFEAFF.

This clone was picked up a small number of times. The chain couples TRBV20-1 to TRBJ1-2; unclear D gene. CDR3 length equals 11 residues. Germline V gene sequence: CDR1 DFQATT, CDR2 SNEGSKA (reference sequence). V gave up 7 bases and J gave up 4 bases, with 10 bases separating them. This CDR3 reads CSVGRSYGYTF. For the CDR3, the DNA is TGCAGTGTGGGCAGAAGCTATGGCTACACCTTC.

For the CDR3, the DNA is TGTGCCAGCAGCTTTGCGGGGAGCACAGATACGCAGTATTTT. Encoded protein: CASSFAGSTDTQYF. The chain combines TRBV7-2 with TRBJ2-3; tentatively, D is TRBD2 (6 bases). Trimming took 3 bases from V and 0 from J, leaving 7 bases between them. Germline loops: CDR1 SGHTA, CDR2 FQGNSA. This CDR3 contains 14 residues.

The V gene is TRBV11-3, the J gene TRBJ2-3, with TRBD2 matching 7 bases. CDR1 is SGHNT, CDR2 YENEEA, per germline. The V and J ends lost 3 bases and 2 bases, in that order; junction bases with no gene match: 5. CDR3 length: 15 residues. The CDR3 is CASSLGREFTDTQYF. The CDR3 DNA reads as TGTGCCAGCAGCTTGGGGCGGGAGTTCACAGATACGCAGTATTTT.

V gene TRBV7-2 combines with J gene TRBJ1-1; D not resolved. The germline V gene has CDR1 SGHTA and CDR2 FQGNSA. Trimming cost V 3 bases and J 7 bases, with 12 bases left between them. This CDR3 region has 13 residues. As DNA, the CDR3 is TGTGCCAGCAGCTTTTCATTGCGGGATGAAGCTTTCTTT. This translates into CASSFSLRDEAFF.

The rearrangement links TRBV4-1 to TRBJ2-1, with a weak D call TRBD2 (5 bases). The CDR3 spans 16 residues. Germline V lookup: CDR1 MGHRA, CDR2 YSYEKL. V lost 0 bases and J 3 bases, leaving 12 bases between the germline ends. CDR3 region: CASSQDVREYYNEQFF. CDR3 in DNA: TGCGCCAGCAGCCAAGATGTGAGGGAATACTACAATGAGCAGTTCTTC.

This clone was observed once. The V call is TRBV25-1, the J call TRBJ2-2, with TRBD1 as a possible D gene (6 bases). The CDR3 extends over 13 amino acids. Deletions cut 3 bases from V and 7 bases from J, with 9 bases between. CDR1 MGHDK and CDR2 SYGVNS come from the germline V gene. CDR3 sequence (DNA): TGTGCCAGCAGTGAGGGACACTTCGGGGAGCTGTTTTTT. This translates into CASSEGHFGELFF.

This rearrangement joins TRBV7-6 to TRBJ2-1, with TRBD2 as a possible D gene (6 bases). V was pared by 5 bases and J by 4 bases, with 18 bases between. CDR1 is SGHVS, CDR2 FNYEAQ, per germline. This CDR3 has 16 residues. Written as DNA, the CDR3 is TGTGCCAGCAGCCCCCCTGGGGAGGAGGCTTACAATGAGCAGTTCTTC. It translates to CASSPPGEEAYNEQFF. Full variable domain (outside the CDR3, taken from reference TRBV7-6 and TRBJ2-1): GAGVSQSPRYKVTKRGQDVALRCDPISGHVSLYWYRQALGQGPEFLTYFNYEAQQDKSGLPNDRFSAERPEGSISTLTIQRTEQRDSAMYRCASSPPGEEAYNEQFFGPGTRLTVL.

This clone was recorded a few times. The chain links TRBV10-3 to TRBJ2-2, with a possible D match to TRBD2 (6 bases). Trimming took off 5 bases at V and 6 bases at J, with 19 bases between the two ends. CDR3 length: 16 residues. Germline lookup yields CDR1 ENHRY and CDR2 SYGVKD. The CDR3 here is CAISTPRLVRAGELFF. In nucleotides, the CDR3 is TGTGCCATCAGTACTCCACGACTAGTCCGGGCCGGGGAGCTGTTTTTT.

This chain links TRBV7-2 with TRBJ2-5; 8 nucleotides line up with TRBD2. J was trimmed by 5 bases and V by 6 bases; bases with no gene match: 11. Germline values: CDR1 SGHTA, CDR2 FQGNSA. CDR3 length equals 15 residues. CDR3 sequence reads: CASSFPLSGTETQYF. Written as DNA, the CDR3 is TGTGCCAGCAGTTTCCCCCTTAGCGGGACTGAGACCCAGTACTTC.

To note about this clone: At one boundary the junction diverges from the germline segment, which might be a read error. The genes are TRBV7-7 and TRBJ2-5; 8 nucleotides align to TRBD1. This CDR3 is built from 13 residues. Germline lookup yields CDR1 SSHAT and CDR2 FNYEAQ (reference sequence). The DNA for the CDR3 is TGTGCTAGCAGTTTTGGACAGGGTGAGACCCAGTACTTC. Translation gives CASSFGQGETQYF.

The V gene is TRBV24-1, the J gene TRBJ1-5, with TRBD1 as a possible D gene (6 bases). CDR3 size: 20 residues. The germline CDR1 and CDR2 sequences are KGHDR and SFDVKD. The V end was cut by 3 bases, the J end by 0 bases, with 23 bases between. The CDR3 DNA is TGTGCCACCAGTGATCCCAAGGGAGACAGGCTAAAAAATAGCAATCAGCCCCAGCATTTT. It specifies CATSDPKGDRLKNSNQPQHF.

The V gene is TRBV27, the J gene TRBJ2-7, with 7 bases that match TRBD1. The CDR3 loop spans 14 amino acids. The J segment lost 0 bases and the V segment lost 5 bases, leaving 4 bases of the junction unmatched. Germline V gene data show CDR1 as MNHEY and CDR2 as SMNVEV (reference sequence). CDR3 sequence (DNA): TGTGCCAGCAGTACCGGGACAGCCTCCTACGAGCAGTACTTC. Its translation is CASSTGTASYEQYF.

The chain recombines TRBV9 with TRBJ2-1; 9 nucleotides agree with TRBD2. The junction had 7 bases not matched to a gene; V was cut back by 4 bases and J by 5 bases. The CDR3 sequence is 15 residues long. Looked up from germline, CDR1 is SGDLS and CDR2 is YYNGEE. CDR3 DNA sequence: TGTGCCAGCAGCTTTAGCGGGGGAGGGGACAATGAGCAGTTCTTC. Protein sequence: CASSFSGGGDNEQFF.

V is TRBV2 and J is TRBJ2-3, with D perhaps TRBD1 (6 bases). The V end lost 6 bases, the J end lost 0 bases, and 16 bases lay between the germline ends. The CDR3 spans 16 residues. CDR1 and CDR2 from the germline V gene are SNHLY and FYNNEI. This chain's CDR3 is CASRGQVSTSTDTQYF. The CDR3 coding sequence is TGTGCCAGCAGGGGACAAGTCTCGACTAGCACAGATACGCAGTATTTT.

The chain is built from TRBV4-1 and TRBJ1-5, with D perhaps matching TRBD1 (6 bases). The V end lost 8 bases, the J end lost 3 bases, and 11 bases lay between the germline ends. The CDR3 is 13 amino acids. CDR1 is MGHRA and CDR2 is YSYEKL in the germline V gene. The CDR3 bases are TGCGCCAGCGCCGGGGGGCTCAATCAGCCCCAGCATTTT. It codes for CASAGGLNQPQHF.

The sample holds one count of this clone. The J gene is TRBJ2-2, the V gene TRBV10-3, with D possibly being TRBD2 (6 bases). V was pared by 5 bases and J by 2 bases, with 9 bases between. This CDR3 has 14 residues. Per the germline V gene, CDR1 is ENHRY and CDR2 is SYGVKD. CDR3 nucleotide sequence: TGTGCCATCAGTAACGGACTAAACACCGGGGAGCTGTTTTTT. It is translated as CAISNGLNTGELFF.

This clone was seen only a few times. The chain employs TRBV19 and TRBJ2-7; TRBD1 aligns across 11 bases. The CDR3 contains 14 residues. Unmatched junction bases numbered 8, after V lost 8 bases and J lost 5 bases. Germline values: CDR1 LNHDA, CDR2 SQIVND (reference sequence). The CDR3 spells CASSMGQGVDEQYF. The DNA for the CDR3 is TGTGCCAGTTCGATGGGACAGGGGGTTGACGAGCAGTACTTC. Looking up the rest from reference TRBV19 and TRBJ2-7 gives the full variable domain: DGGITQSPKYLFRKEGQNVTLSCEQNLNHDAMYWYRQDPGQGLRLIYYSQIVNDFQKGDIAEGYSVSREKKESFPLTVTSAQKNPTAFYLCASSMGQGVDEQYFGPGTRLTVT.

The rearrangement uses TRBV15 and TRBJ2-1, with a possible D match to TRBD2 (6 bases). The CDR3 is made up of 15 amino acids. The V gene's germline CDR1 is LNHNV and CDR2 YYDKDF (reference sequence). The ends were cut back, 2 bases at V and 2 bases at J, with 10 bases in the middle. CDR3 amino acids: CATSRSSVPYNEQFF. DNA of the CDR3: TGTGCCACCAGCAGATCTAGCGTCCCCTACAATGAGCAGTTCTTC.

The chain has TRBV6-1 and TRBJ2-1; D possibly corresponds to TRBD2 (6 bases). This CDR3 region has 15 residues. Germline lookup yields CDR1 MNHNS and CDR2 SASEGT. V shed 3 bases and J shed 2 bases, with 11 bases lying between them. The CDR3 coding sequence is TGTGCCAGCAGTGACACGGGACTGGCCTACAATGAGCAGTTCTTC. The encoded protein is CASSDTGLAYNEQFF.

This clone was seen just once. This chain links TRBV7-2 with TRBJ2-7; 12 nucleotides align to TRBD2. The CDR3 has 17 residues. CDR1 SGHTA and CDR2 FQGNSA come from the germline V gene. V was clipped by 1 base and J by 5 bases; unmatched bases: 9. The CDR3 spells CASSLVLAGGPFHEQYF. The CDR3 DNA follows: TGTGCCAGCAGCTTAGTGCTAGCGGGAGGGCCCTTCCACGAGCAGTACTTC.

Turning to this clone: An end of the junction differs from the germline gene, which may be a read error. This chain connects TRBV28 to TRBJ1-2; tentative D call: TRBD1 (5 bases). Per the germline V gene, CDR1 is MDHEN and CDR2 is SYDVKM. This CDR3 has 12 residues. The CDR3 loop reads CASRTSTGSSSF. CDR3 in DNA: TGTGCCAGCAGAACCTCAACAGGAAGCAGCTCCTTC.